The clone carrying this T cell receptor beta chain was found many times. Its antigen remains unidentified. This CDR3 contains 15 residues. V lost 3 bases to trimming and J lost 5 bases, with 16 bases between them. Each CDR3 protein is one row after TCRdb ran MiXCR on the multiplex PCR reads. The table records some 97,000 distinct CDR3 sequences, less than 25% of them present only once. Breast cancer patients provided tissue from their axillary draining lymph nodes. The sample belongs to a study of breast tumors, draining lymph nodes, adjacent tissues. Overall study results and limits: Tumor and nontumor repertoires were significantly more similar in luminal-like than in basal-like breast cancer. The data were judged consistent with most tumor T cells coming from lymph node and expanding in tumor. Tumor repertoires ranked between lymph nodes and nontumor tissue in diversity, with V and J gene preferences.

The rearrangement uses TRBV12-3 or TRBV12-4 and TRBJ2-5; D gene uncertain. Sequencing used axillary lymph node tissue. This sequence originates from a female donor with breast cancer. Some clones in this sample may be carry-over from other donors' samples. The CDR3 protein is CASSFSANPSETQYF. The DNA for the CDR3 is TGTGCCAGCAGTTTTTCGGCTAACCCGTCGGAGACCCAGTACTTC.